This TCR beta chain was found in a study of T cell changes during pregnancy in multiple sclerosis. The data were produced by immunoSEQ multiplex PCR, yet TCRdb's version contains in-frame clones alone and is incomplete. The data show fewer than 95,000 clones, with about 90% seen just once and approximately 1.8% held by the top ten. Per germline, CDR1 SGHVS and CDR2 FNYEAQ. The V gene end was trimmed by 6 bases and the J gene end by 2 bases; junction bases not matched to a gene: 3. The CDR3 spans 14 residues. The TCR was taken from a female donor in good health, enrolled as a control in a pregnancy study. This material consisted of peripheral blood, taken in the first trimester of pregnancy. The V gene is TRBV7-6, the J gene TRBJ2-5, with 10 positions matching TRBD2. The CDR3 DNA sequence: TGTGCCAGCAGATCAGCGGGGGGGCAAGAGACCCAGTACTTC. This translates into CASRSAGGQETQYF.